This TCR beta chain was sequenced in a study of cytomegalovirus exposure and HLA in healthy donors (dated by TCRdb to the late 2010s). At the level of the whole study: According to an earlier analysis of 550 to 700 of the donors, 200 million or so T cells yielded roughly 110 million unique TCR beta sequences and less than 300 Gb of sequence data. About 280 gigabases of sequencing data and roughly 80 million unique TCR sequences made up an early release that covered approximately 620 HLA-typed donors. Among the roughly 430 genotyped donors, 81% belonged to the genetic ancestry cluster associated with self-reported Caucasian donors. The aim of the study was to test whether cataloging public T cell receptors could identify signatures of past pathogen exposure. Using immunosequencing, the study profiled T cell repertoires from about 610 subjects and related those repertoires to cytomegalovirus serostatus. In addition to the first cohort of hundreds of subjects, a separate validation cohort of approximately 110 different subjects was used. The study combined high-throughput TCR immunosequencing, statistical association of individual TCRs with disease status, and machine learning to predict cytomegalovirus infection status. In a later analysis, previously published TCR beta repertoires from hundreds of donors were re-analyzed and high-resolution HLA genotyping was added so that TCR occurrence patterns could be studied. Rather than drawing on any new phenotypic data, the later analysis identified candidate immune exposures from TCR beta sequences and the way those sequences occurred across donors. An earlier analysis of approximately 630 of the donors applied high-throughput TCR beta sequencing to assess whether each TCR beta V gene segment acted as functional or pseudogenic. Donor age, sex, ethnicity and CMV serostatus were compiled together with the repertoire data. In a later genetic analysis, genome-wide SNP genotypes for about three fifths of the roughly 670 donors were used, and that subset was treated as a discovery cohort. Every discovery cohort repertoire had been produced on one sequencing platform. HLA typing included class I and class II loci at four-digit resolution. Typing coverage differed by locus: A, B, C, DRB1 and DQB1 were typed in about 620-630 donors, DQA1 in approximately 520, DPA1 in over 600, and DPB1 in just under 480. Because of strong linkage in the cohort, five DR-DQ haplotypes were treated as single units for association and clustering. On average, approximately 250,000 unique TCR beta nucleotide sequences were sequenced per donor among several hundred genotyped donors of the cohort, with roughly 20% of those sequences being non-productive. Study-wide findings and limitations: V-gene and J-gene trimming of TCR beta chains was associated with a missense DCLRE1C variant in a later genetic analysis, and the association was replicated in an independent cohort. Broadly in line with IMGT annotations, most TCR beta V segments showed up in productive rearrangements about 87% or about 30% of the time in an earlier analysis of 587 of the donors. In a later genetic analysis, fewer N-insertions in productive TCRs were reported among donors in an Asian-associated ancestry cluster than the roughly 670-donor mean. When HLA alleles, especially DR and DQ, strongly co-occurred, attributing TCR associations to individual alleles was difficult. According to the authors, the approach could potentially be generalized to other disease states and immunological phenotypes. For the cohort, immune exposure information was limited to CMV serostatus. At a false discovery rate of 0.05, a later analysis linked about 16,000 TCR beta sequences to specific HLA alleles. Compared with equally common non-associated chains, HLA-associated TCR beta chains in a later analysis were more clonally expanded and had lower generation probabilities. Correlated functional status among segregating V segments might be attributable to linkage disequilibrium, but an unknown experimental factor could not be ruled out. While some public TCRs were present in many individuals, most TCR sequences turned up only very rarely across donors. In a later analysis, most CMV-associated TCR beta chains were found to appear HLA-restricted, with HLA associations seemingly driven largely by CMV exposure. In both the original and validation cohorts, the classifier was reported to diagnose cytomegalovirus status with high specificity and sensitivity. A cluster of highly shared sequence variants was judged likely to represent a technical artifact of the sequencing pipeline. Because HLA typing was missing for some donors at each locus, association tests included only the typed subset. Presence/absence analyses assumed roughly uniform sequencing depth across donors, an assumption that may not hold. A further reported finding was that TCR beta sequences accurately predicted the HLA-A and HLA-B alleles for most subjects in the first cohort. This cohort had only TCR beta chains sequenced, and the lack of alpha or paired-chain data limited which features could be detected. In the study, roughly 160 TCR beta chains were listed as associated with cytomegalovirus. Several of the top co-occurrence clusters appeared to be linked to parvovirus B19, influenza, CMV and Epstein-Barr virus, according to a later analysis. According to a later analysis, TCR association rates differed among HLA loci, with DRB1 alleles showing the most associated TCRs and HLA-C alleles showing the fewest. The 87-base-pair reads could not distinguish some IMGT-functional V segments, including TRBV6-2 and TRBV6-3, so those segments were excluded. Three of the identified cytomegalovirus-associated TCR beta chains were confirmed in vitro to be specific for cytomegalovirus antigens. Over 15 rarely observed V segments, including chromosome 9 orphons, were excluded from the earlier analysis of about 500 of the donors because counts were too low.

The CDR3 starts with the cysteine, ends with the phenylalanine, and has 17 residues. Only the CDR3 DNA is retained, 51 bases long and in frame from the first base. CDR1 and CDR2, looked up from the germline V gene, are MRHNA and SNTAGT. The V and J ends are trimmed by 0 bases and 2 bases, leaving 16 bases between them. Libraries were prepared through the immunoSEQ multiplex PCR assay. For the multiplex PCR, a mixture combining 60 forward primers for TCR Vbeta segments and 13 reverse primers for TCR Jbeta segments was used. Amplification of the CDR3 region of rearranged TCR beta genes was performed with a multiplex PCR assay on genomic DNA. The Illumina HiSeq System was used to sequence the amplified TCR beta libraries as 87-base-pair reads. The published analysis was carried out like this. Across the 700 or so repertoires, a later analysis counted some 80 million unique TCR beta chains, roughly 11 million of which were shared by at least two donors. Raw reads were error-corrected and collapsed into unique sequences by a nearest-neighbor algorithm in which closely related sequences were merged to remove PCR and sequencing errors. Alignment of CDR3 sequences to IMGT reference sequences was used to assign V, D and J gene segments. Each retained sequence needed at least a six-nucleotide match to both a V gene segment and a J gene segment. Rearrangements were classified as productive when the CDR3 lacked stop codons and remained in frame with V and J, and all other rearrangements were classified as non-productive. CDR3 was defined according to IMGT convention as the region running from the second conserved V-encoded cysteine to the conserved J-encoded phenylalanine. Sequences without an unambiguous match to a single V gene segment were excluded from the earlier analysis of approximately 560 of the donors. An earlier analysis of around 600 of the donors classified V segments as functional when productive rearrangements were above 56.7% and as segregating when the standard deviation between donors was above 5%. A statistical classification framework was built for diagnosing cytomegalovirus status from the catalog of TCR beta chain sequences. V and J gene assignment, in a later analysis, came from comparing TCR nucleotide sequences with IMGT/GENE-DB human TR gene sequences. Using the TCRdist pipeline, a later analysis assigned CDR3 sequences along with most-parsimonious VDJ recombination scenarios. A later analysis defined each TCR beta chain by its CDR3 amino acid sequence plus V-gene family, and excluded reads lacking a unique V-gene family. In a later analysis, 500 to 650 highly shared, low-generation-probability nucleotide sequences were removed to address suspected cross-contamination and a sequencing artifact. In a later analysis, a clonal expansion index for each public chain was calculated from normalized within-repertoire ranks of inferred template counts. In a later analysis, generation probabilities were computed using a VDJ recombination model fitted to out-of-frame rearrangements, and the results were checked against IGoR. A later analysis scored TCR-TCR, TCR-HLA and TCR-CMV co-occurrence with hypergeometric tests, applying a repertoire-size bias correction to TCR pairs. False discovery rates were estimated in a later analysis by permuting HLA or CMV assignments 20 times. In a later analysis, co-occurring TCRs were grouped using DBSCAN, and TCRdist sequence similarity was added for clustering within HLA-allele-positive subsets. Repertoires with fewer than 30,000 or more than 120,000 public chains were left out of co-occurrence clustering, as were five repertoires with anomalous nucleotide sharing. Not all clones reach the TCRdb copy of this immuneACCESS table, which keeps in-frame sequences only. Checked studies attribute under half of the gap to unresolved V genes and leave the rest unexplained. V and J calls and clone size are copied from that table; D and trimming were computed from the DNA. For this sample the table gives 84,000 or so clones, of which 70% to 85% were detected only once. The leading ten clones occupy 2.4% of the sample.

In total, 600 or so healthy bone marrow donors made up the cohort. At the time of sampling, all cohort members were nominally healthy, though unrecorded immune exposures were likely present. The donor tested CMV seronegative, placing the donor among the roughly 350 seronegative members of the cohort. Every donor gave a peripheral blood sample, and the peripheral blood mononuclear cells from that sample were used for TCR beta sequencing. The Qiagen DNeasy Blood Extraction Kit was used to extract genomic DNA from the blood cell samples. To note about this clone: This receptor's antigen is unknown. No per-base quality is available; no much larger clone lies one base away.

The V and J genes are TRBV6-4 and TRBJ2-5; the D region possibly corresponds to TRBD1 (6 bases align). The sample consisted of PBMCs. This TCR was recovered from a woman between 45 and 60 years old in good health and CMV-seronegative. The base sequence is TGTGCCAGCAGTGACTCGACCCACCACAGGGTGCAAGAGACCCAGTACTTC. It specifies CASSDSTHHRVQETQYF.